This paragraph covers one T cell receptor (beta chain) sequence. Its antigen is still unknown. No clone much larger than this one lies a single base away; base qualities are absent. The entry originates in a study of blood T cell repertoires in COVID-19 (dated by TCRdb to about 2020). For context, the study as a whole: Samples covering the acute and convalescent phases of COVID-19 were provided by collaborators in the United States, Italy and Spain. Where HLA class I and class II types were available, the types were taken from metadata supplied by the sample provider, not from assay-based typing. Nearly every sample came with metadata listing a de-identified subject ID, COVID-19 status, age in years and sex. Deeply sampled blood TCRbeta repertoires from subjects exposed to, actively infected with, or recovered from COVID-19 were included in the dataset. The material from the prospective study consisted of cDNA or gDNA derived from T cells, B-cell-depleted T cells, or PBMCs. The repertoires were released in a freely available public database meant as a resource for research on the immune response to SARS-CoV-2. Samples came from the ongoing ImmuneRACE study (first 160 participants) plus 1,254 subjects from 6 global collaborators.

General study outcomes and caveats: The amount of clinical and demographic metadata varied by source and participant and was provided uncurated.

TCRbeta CDR3 regions were amplified from genomic DNA by means of the immunoSEQ Assay, a bias-controlled multiplex PCR. The paper's processing steps were these. Within the assay, amplification of reference gene primers was used to estimate how many nucleated cells each sample contained. To quantify the absolute abundance of each unique TCRbeta CDR3 rearrangement, sequence reads were collapsed and filtered. For each sample, productive Simpson clonality was calculated as the square root of Simpson's diversity index across productive rearrangements. Sourced from immuneACCESS, this table was stored by TCRdb with only in-frame sequences that have V and J called. A share of the clones is absent; for the studies checked, an unresolved V gene accounts for under half, and the remainder has no known explanation. D and trimming come from the DNA, and the V and J calls and clone size come from that table. The sample table lists about 250,000 clones, roughly 88% of them with a count of one. Of the sample, approximately 1.3% falls within the top ten clones.

CDR1 SQVTM and CDR2 ANQGSEA were looked up in the germline V gene. The CDR3 spans 16 residues, from the cysteine through the phenylalanine. Just the 48-base CDR3 DNA is kept, in frame starting at base 1. V is shortened by 5 bases, J by 0 bases, and the region joining them spans 20 bases. Each collaborating institution followed its own protocols to collect whole blood in K2EDTA tubes. For TCRbeta analysis, collaborator samples were shipped as frozen whole blood, as isolated PBMCs, or as DNA extracted from either sample type. This clonotype was sampled from a man older than 75 with acute or convalescent COVID-19. The chain employs TRBV29-1 and TRBJ2-7; TRBD1 is a possible D gene, resting on 5 matching bases. Sequenced material: peripheral blood. The CDR3 protein is CSVRIVGQGPSYEQYF. The sequenced DNA: TGCAGCGTTAGGATAGTCGGGCAGGGTCCCTCCTACGAGCAGTACTTC.